The 5 T cell receptor beta chains given below trace back to one sample, sequenced in a study of shared T cell receptors in the human thymus. Some clones are missing from TCRdb's copy, which holds only in-frame ones; the method was immunoSEQ multiplex PCR. Of hundreds of thousands of clones listed, around 89% were seen once; the top ten hold 0.0095% to 0.012%. These data are also associated with another study on human thymus T cells.

Sequenced input: thymocytes. The source of these receptors is a boy younger than two with a congenital heart defect.

On this clone: An end of the junction differs from the germline gene, which may be a read error. The CDR3 coding sequence is TGTGCCAGCAGCTTGCGTTGGGGCCCTGGAAACACCATATATTTT. Translating it yields CASSLRWGPGNTIYF. The J gene is TRBJ1-3, the V gene TRBV5-1; D possibly corresponds to TRBD1 (5 bases). CDR3 length: 15 residues. Germline CDR1 and CDR2: SGHRS and YFSETQ.

The V gene is TRBV7-6, the J gene TRBJ2-7; weak D call: TRBD1 (6 bases). The CDR3 consists of 16 residues. The germline CDR1 and CDR2 sequences are SGHVS and FNYEAQ. V was shortened by 2 bases and J by 3 bases, with 17 bases between the two germline ends. Here the CDR3 DNA reads TGTGCCAGCAGCTTATCCCACCGACAGGCTTTCTACGAGCAGTACTTC. Amino acid sequence: CASSLSHRQAFYEQYF.

The gene calls are TRBV27 and TRBJ2-2; weak D call: TRBD2 (6 bases). The CDR3 has 16 amino acids. Between the trimmed V and J ends, which lost 6 bases and 0 bases, there was a span of 14 bases. The germline gives CDR1 MNHEY, CDR2 SMNVEV (reference sequence). CDR3: CASSPWAGPNTGELFF. The CDR3 nucleotides read TGTGCCAGCAGCCCCTGGGCGGGGCCGAACACCGGGGAGCTGTTTTTT.

The chain carries TRBV7-9 and TRBJ2-1; the match to TRBD2 covers 7 bases. This CDR3 has 16 residues. V shed 5 bases, J shed 3 bases, and the junction held 10 bases outside the gene matches. CDR1 is SEHNR and CDR2 is FQNEAQ in the germline V gene (reference sequence). Written as DNA, the CDR3 is TGTGCCAGCAGCGGGAAGAAGAGGACTAGCTACAATGAGCAGTTCTTC. Protein: CASSGKKRTSYNEQFF.

V is TRBV19 and J is TRBJ1-5; 8 bases fit TRBD1. This CDR3 is built from 18 residues. The V segment lost 5 bases and the J segment 0 bases; nucleotides outside the gene matches: 12. Germline values: CDR1 LNHDA, CDR2 SQIVND (reference sequence). The CDR3 coding sequence is TGTGCCAGTAGTGTGGACAGGGAGGGCGAAAATAGCAATCAGCCCCAGCATTTT. Translated, it gives CASSVDREGENSNQPQHF.